These 13 T cell receptor beta chains share one sample of origin, sequenced in a study of blood T cells in healthy people across ages. It was with a sample-barcoded 5' primer and a J-beta primer mix that a second PCR of roughly 6 to 12 cycles was run. One entry per CDR3 protein results from TCRdb running MiXCR on the 5' RACE reads. The table records about 1,400,000 distinct CDR3 sequences, roughly 45% of them present only once. Input material: blood. The receptors were sampled from a young woman in good health.

This clonotype was recorded many times. The chain employs TRBV7-9 and TRBJ1-1, with TRBD1 as a possible D gene (6 bases). Looked up from germline, CDR1 is SEHNR and CDR2 is FQNEAQ (reference sequence). V lost 5 bases to trimming and J lost 4 bases, with 14 bases between them. CDR3 length equals 14 residues. CDR3 protein: CASSPEGGGTEAFF. CDR3 nucleotide sequence: TGTGCCAGCAGCCCAGAGGGGGGGGGCACTGAAGCTTTCTTT. Filled out from reference TRBV7-9 and TRBJ1-1, the complete variable domain reads DTGVSQNPRHKITKRGQNVTFRCDPISEHNRLYWYRQTLGQGPEFLTYFQNEAQLEKSRLLSDRFSAERPKGSFSTLEIQRTEQGDSAMYLCASSPEGGGTEAFFGQGTRLTVV.

This chain connects TRBV6-2 or TRBV6-3 to TRBJ2-1; 11 nucleotides agree with TRBD2. CDR1 is MNHEY and CDR2 is SVGEGT in the germline V gene. The CDR3 has 18 amino acids. V gave up 0 bases and J gave up 2 bases; unmatched junction bases: 6. The CDR3 bases are TGTGCCAGCAGTTACTCGACTAGCGGGGCTTCTACCTACAATGAGCAGTTCTTC. It codes for CASSYSTSGASTYNEQFF.

V and J are TRBV7-3 and TRBJ2-5; 9 bases fit TRBD2. The end of the DNA is better explained by TRBJ2-7, so the J call may be wrong. The CDR3 runs 15 residues. In germline, CDR1 is SGHTA, CDR2 FQGTGA. The CDR3 sequence: CASSLIAGADYEQYF. DNA for the CDR3: TGTGCCAGCAGCTTGATAGCGGGGGCCGACTACGAGCAGTACTTC.

The rearrangement joins TRBV7-2 to TRBJ2-5, with no clear D. The end of the DNA is better explained by TRBJ2-7, so the J call may be wrong. The CDR3 runs to 13 residues. Looked up from germline, CDR1 is SGHTA and CDR2 is FQGNSA. DNA of the CDR3: TGTGCCAGCAGCTTATTGGAAGCCTCCGAGCAGTACTTC. Translating it yields CASSLLEASEQYF.

V usage is TRBV12-3 or TRBV12-4 and J usage is TRBJ2-1; tentative D call: TRBD1 (6 bases). The ends were cut back, 7 bases at V and 9 bases at J, with 10 bases in the middle. The CDR3 extends over 11 amino acids. The CDR3 region is CASTTGSEQFF. The CDR3 coding sequence is TGTGCCAGCACGACAGGTTCTGAGCAGTTCTTC.

The CDR3 here is CASTRAVAGGSYEQYF. DNA for the CDR3: TGTGCCAGCACCAGAGCGGTAGCGGGGGGGTCCTACGAGCAGTACTTC. V is TRBV6-1 and J is TRBJ2-7; 11 bases line up with TRBD2. The junction had 9 bases not matched to a gene; V was cut back by 7 bases and J by 1 base. CDR3 length equals 16 residues. Germline CDR1 MNHNS, CDR2 SASEGT.

V is TRBV20-1 and J is TRBJ1-1, with TRBD1 matching over 8 bases. V shed 5 bases, J shed 4 bases, and the junction held 9 bases outside the gene matches. The CDR3 extends over 14 amino acids. Per germline, CDR1 DFQATT and CDR2 SNEGSKA (reference sequence). For the CDR3, the DNA is TGCAGTGCTGTTTCAGGGGGCGGGAGCACTGAAGCTTTCTTT. This encodes CSAVSGGGSTEAFF.

The table lists this clonotype with a few counts. V gene TRBV20-1 combines with J gene TRBJ2-7; D not certain. V was cut by 0 bases and J by 2 bases, with 11 bases left in between. This CDR3 region has 14 residues. Germline V CDR1 and CDR2: DFQATT, SNEGSKA (reference sequence). The CDR3, as DNA: TGCAGTGCTAGAGATCGGCGGAGCCCCTACGAGCAGTACTTC. Translating gives CSARDRRSPYEQYF.

This clonotype was picked up a small number of times. V usage is TRBV3-1 and J usage is TRBJ1-1; D is uncertain. V lost 7 bases, J lost 4 bases, and 13 bases lay in between. Germline assignment: CDR1 LGHDT and CDR2 YNNKEL (reference sequence). There are 13 residues in the CDR3. In nucleotides, the CDR3 is TGTGCCAGCACCGCCGGGCCGGGCACTGAAGCTTTCTTT. Translation gives CASTAGPGTEAFF.

The V and J genes are TRBV20-1 and TRBJ2-3; D not certain. The length of the CDR3 is 15 residues. Deletions cut 0 bases from V and 6 bases from J, with 16 bases between. Germline CDR1 and CDR2: DFQATT and SNEGSKA (reference sequence). In DNA form, the CDR3 reads TGCAGTGCTAGAGACCCTTTGCGCAAATCTGATACGCAGTATTTT. Its protein product is CSARDPLRKSDTQYF.

This rearrangement joins TRBV12-3 or TRBV12-4 to TRBJ2-5, with D perhaps assigned TRBD1 or TRBD2 (5 bases each). The CDR3 sequence is 15 residues long. V gave up 4 bases and J gave up 8 bases, with 20 bases separating them. In nucleotides, the CDR3 is TGTGCCAGCAGTTCCTATACGGGACCCACTTTTACCCAGTACTTC. Translation gives CASSSYTGPTFTQYF.

The chain has TRBV2 and TRBJ2-1, with D maybe TRBD2 (6 bases). The J call could be wrong; TRBJ2-7 is a better fit for the DNA end. Looked up from germline, CDR1 is SNHLY and CDR2 is FYNNEI. The length of the CDR3 is 13 residues. The CDR3 nucleotides are TGTGCCAGCAGGTGGGGCGGGAACAATGAGCAGTACTTC. The encoded protein is CASRWGGNNEQYF.

The chain carries TRBV27 and TRBJ2-6; tentative D call: TRBD2 (6 bases). This CDR3 is built from 18 residues. Between the trimmed V and J ends, which lost 5 bases and 0 bases, there was a span of 17 bases. Per germline, CDR1 MNHEY and CDR2 SMNVEV (reference sequence). CDR3 protein: CASSNTGTQSSGANVLTF. CDR3 DNA: TGTGCCAGCAGTAATACCGGGACTCAAAGCTCTGGGGCCAACGTCCTGACTTTC.